This record covers a single T cell receptor beta chain. Libraries were prepared by immunoSEQ multiplex PCR; TCRdb keeps only in-frame clonotypes and omits some of them. This sample has approximately 65,000 clones, with roughly 80% found just once. Stated time point: blood 4 weeks post-SBRT, at nephrectomy. As to treatment: 15 Gy SBRT to primary tumor, nephrectomy 4 weeks later. Nephrectomy followed 15 Gy stereotactic body radiation by 4 weeks. This renal cell carcinoma was of the clear cell type. The data belong to a study of radiation and T cells in renal cell carcinoma. The germline V gene has CDR1 SGHDT and CDR2 YYEEEE. This CDR3 region has 18 residues. Trimming stripped 1 base from V and 0 bases from J, with 20 bases between.

The chain is built from TRBV5-6 and TRBJ2-7; D is unresolved. Sequencing used blood, obtained from a patient whose treatment included radiotherapy and nephrectomy. This TCR derives from a man between 60 and 75 years old with renal cell carcinoma. CDR3 loop: CASSLYDLWATRSYEQYF. CDR3 DNA: TGTGCCAGCAGCTTGTACGATCTGTGGGCCACCCGCTCCTACGAGCAGTACTTC.